The T cell receptor (beta chain) under discussion was sequenced for a study of blood T cell repertoires in COVID-19. Overall study context: The study drew acute and convalescent COVID-19 samples from the United States, Italy and Spain. PBMCs, B-cell-depleted T cells, or T cells provided the cDNA or gDNA that made up the material.

In the original workflow: The assay estimated nucleated cells by amplifying reference gene primers. The method was immunoSEQ multiplex PCR; TCRdb's version includes in-frame clones alone and lacks a portion of them. V and J calls and clone size are as listed in that table; D and trimming were resolved from the DNA. The sample has approximately 150,000 clones; more than 75% are singletons. The germline V gene encodes CDR1 SGHVS and CDR2 FNYEAQ. Deletions cut 1 base from V and 6 bases from J, with 10 bases between. This CDR3 region has 15 residues. Sequencing input: peripheral blood. This TCR was recovered from a human donor with acute or convalescent COVID-19. The donor label of this sample is uncertain. V gene TRBV7-6 combines with J gene TRBJ1-6; TRBD1 might be the D (5 bases). The CDR3 loop is CASSLEAGINSPLHF. The CDR3 DNA reads TGTGCCAGCAGCTTAGAGGCAGGGATTAATTCACCCCTCCACTTT.